The text below deals with one T cell receptor beta chain. The antigen is not known. The data originate from a study of T-cell reconstitution after alpha-beta-depleted transplantation in children. Broader study findings: Surviving recipient T cells and thymic progenitors underlay high day-60 TCRbeta diversity in some patients. About two months after transplant, alpha-beta T cells reportedly came from several hundred expanded graft clones. When one year had passed after transplant, most T-cell counts and diversity came from newly produced T cells.

Researchers prepared the TCRbeta library using unique molecular identifiers, the study reports. TCRdb ran MiXCR on the PCR reads and lists one entry per CDR3 protein. Altogether about a million distinct CDR3 sequences are present, roughly 29% being singletons, with the ten largest covering over 25%. This CDR3 comprises 13 residues. Germline-derived CDR1 and CDR2 are MDHEN and SYDVKM. Trimming removed 8 bases from V and 6 bases from J, with 13 bases in between. The J gene is TRBJ2-2, the V gene TRBV28; D possibly matches TRBD1 or TRBD2 (7 bases each). The sample consisted of PBMCs, mostly from graft donor cells, taken 360 days after TCRalphabeta/CD19-depleted stem cell transplant. The origin of this receptor is a boy less than two years old who had a stem cell transplant for SCID, so the T cells may come from the graft donor. The CDR3 spells CASGQGGAGELFF. Here the CDR3 DNA reads TGTGCCAGCGGCCAGGGGGGGGCCGGGGAGCTGTTTTTT.